Listed here are 5 T cell receptor beta chains from one sample, sequenced in a study of blood T cell repertoires in COVID-19. Generated by immunoSEQ multiplex PCR, the TCRdb table keeps only in-frame clones and is missing some. The sample records 410,000 or so clones, 75% to 90% being singletons. The sample comprised peripheral blood. These receptors were obtained from a woman aged 40 to 50 with COVID-19, enrolled during active disease.

The chain uses TRBV29-1 and TRBJ1-3; TRBD1 aligns across 8 bases. Germline CDR1 reads SQVTM; CDR2 reads ANQGSEA. V lost 3 bases to trimming and J lost 2 bases; unmatched junction nucleotides: 6. This CDR3 region has 15 residues. CDR3 loop: CSVDDRGKAGNTIYF. The DNA for the CDR3 is TGCAGCGTTGATGACAGGGGCAAAGCTGGAAACACCATATATTTT.

The chain links TRBV7-9 to TRBJ2-1; possible D gene TRBD1, 6 bases. This CDR3 contains 14 residues. V was cut by 5 bases and J by 6 bases, with 14 bases left in between. Germline V gives CDR1 SEHNR, CDR2 FQNEAQ (reference sequence). The CDR3 region is CASSRRGRSNEQFF. CDR3 sequence (DNA): TGTGCCAGCAGCCGCAGGGGCAGGTCCAATGAGCAGTTCTTC.

The genes are TRBV7-6 and TRBJ2-1; 7 bases align to TRBD2. Germline loops: CDR1 SGHVS, CDR2 FNYEAQ. The CDR3 covers 19 residues. V lost 1 base to trimming and J lost 4 bases; unmatched junction nucleotides: 16. The DNA of the CDR3 is TGTGCCAGCAGCTTAGTCGGGGGTCGTGGCGGGGGATCTTACAATGAGCAGTTCTTC. Translated, it gives CASSLVGGRGGGSYNEQFF.

The rearrangement uses TRBV19 and TRBJ1-2; no clear D gene. Trimming stripped 0 bases from V and 4 bases from J, with 12 bases between. Germline CDR1 and CDR2: LNHDA and SQIVND (reference sequence). The CDR3 runs to 15 residues. DNA of the CDR3: TGTGCCAGTAGTATAGAGGGCAGCTTGCTCTATGGCTACACCTTC. It codes for CASSIEGSLLYGYTF.

This chain links TRBV3-1 (or the pseudogene TRBV3-2) with TRBJ1-5, with D maybe TRBD1 (5 bases). The germline V gene encodes CDR1 LGHDT and CDR2 YNNKEL (reference sequence). The CDR3 spans 15 residues. Trimming took off 0 bases at V and 5 bases at J, with 11 bases between the two ends. The CDR3, as DNA: TGTGCCAGCAGCCAAGATCCGGGGACTTATCAGCCCCAGCATTTT. It encodes CASSQDPGTYQPQHF.